Below, one T cell receptor beta chain is given with its context. This sample stems from a study of blood T cell repertoires in COVID-19. The data were produced by immunoSEQ multiplex PCR, yet TCRdb's version contains in-frame clones alone and is incomplete. The repertoire holds roughly 300,000 clones, with about four fifths as singletons. This CDR3 has 17 residues. Germline CDR1 LNHDA, CDR2 SQIVND (reference sequence). The junction had 6 bases not matched to a gene; V was cut back by 6 bases and J by 0 bases. The sample taken for sequencing was peripheral blood. The rearrangement links TRBV19 to TRBJ1-6; TRBD1 agrees at 9 bases. This clonotype was obtained from a woman aged 45-60 years who had recovered from COVID-19. The DNA of the CDR3 is TGTGCCAGTAGCGTGGGACAGGGCCTCTCCTATAATTCACCCCTCCACTTT. Its protein product is CASSVGQGLSYNSPLHF. The whole variable domain, filled in from reference TRBV19 and TRBJ1-6, reads DGGITQSPKYLFRKEGQNVTLSCEQNLNHDAMYWYRQDPGQGLRLIYYSQIVNDFQKGDIAEGYSVSREKKESFPLTVTSAQKNPTAFYLCASSVGQGLSYNSPLHFGNGTRLTVT.